The clone carrying this T cell receptor (beta chain) was observed many times. Germline V gene data show CDR1 as DFQATT and CDR2 as SNEGSKA (reference sequence). CDR3 length: 11 amino acids. The V gene lost 6 bases and the J gene lost 4 bases, with 7 bases spanning the gap. The sample is drawn from a study of early T cells in non-severe SARS-CoV-2 infection. Via MiXCR, TCRdb re-called the 5' RACE reads, giving one row per CDR3 protein. The table shows about 38,000 distinct CDR3 sequences, with under 8% occurring only once. Source: whole blood, taken at baseline. The source is an adult who was a healthcare worker with PCR-confirmed SARS-CoV-2 infection or an uninfected control (not recorded which). The chain links TRBV20-1 to TRBJ1-5; a possible D gene is TRBD1 (5 bases). CDR3 protein: CSAGANQPQHF. CDR3 in DNA: TGCAGTGCAGGGGCTAATCAGCCCCAGCATTTT.